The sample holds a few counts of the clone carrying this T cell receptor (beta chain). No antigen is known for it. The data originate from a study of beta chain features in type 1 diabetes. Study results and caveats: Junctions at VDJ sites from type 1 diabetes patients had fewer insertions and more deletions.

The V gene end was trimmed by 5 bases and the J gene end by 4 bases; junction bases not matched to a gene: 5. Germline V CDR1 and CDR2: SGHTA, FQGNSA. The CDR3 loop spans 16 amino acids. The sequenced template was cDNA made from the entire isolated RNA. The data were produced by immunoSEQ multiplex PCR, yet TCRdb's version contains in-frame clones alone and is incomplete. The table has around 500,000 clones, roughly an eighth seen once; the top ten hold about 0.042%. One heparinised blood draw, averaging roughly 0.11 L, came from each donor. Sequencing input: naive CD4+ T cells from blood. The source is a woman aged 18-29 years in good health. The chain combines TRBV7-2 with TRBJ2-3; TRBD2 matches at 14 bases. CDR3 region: CASSRTSGGFPDTQYF. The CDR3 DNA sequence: TGTGCCAGCAGCCGGACTAGCGGGGGGTTCCCAGATACGCAGTATTTT.